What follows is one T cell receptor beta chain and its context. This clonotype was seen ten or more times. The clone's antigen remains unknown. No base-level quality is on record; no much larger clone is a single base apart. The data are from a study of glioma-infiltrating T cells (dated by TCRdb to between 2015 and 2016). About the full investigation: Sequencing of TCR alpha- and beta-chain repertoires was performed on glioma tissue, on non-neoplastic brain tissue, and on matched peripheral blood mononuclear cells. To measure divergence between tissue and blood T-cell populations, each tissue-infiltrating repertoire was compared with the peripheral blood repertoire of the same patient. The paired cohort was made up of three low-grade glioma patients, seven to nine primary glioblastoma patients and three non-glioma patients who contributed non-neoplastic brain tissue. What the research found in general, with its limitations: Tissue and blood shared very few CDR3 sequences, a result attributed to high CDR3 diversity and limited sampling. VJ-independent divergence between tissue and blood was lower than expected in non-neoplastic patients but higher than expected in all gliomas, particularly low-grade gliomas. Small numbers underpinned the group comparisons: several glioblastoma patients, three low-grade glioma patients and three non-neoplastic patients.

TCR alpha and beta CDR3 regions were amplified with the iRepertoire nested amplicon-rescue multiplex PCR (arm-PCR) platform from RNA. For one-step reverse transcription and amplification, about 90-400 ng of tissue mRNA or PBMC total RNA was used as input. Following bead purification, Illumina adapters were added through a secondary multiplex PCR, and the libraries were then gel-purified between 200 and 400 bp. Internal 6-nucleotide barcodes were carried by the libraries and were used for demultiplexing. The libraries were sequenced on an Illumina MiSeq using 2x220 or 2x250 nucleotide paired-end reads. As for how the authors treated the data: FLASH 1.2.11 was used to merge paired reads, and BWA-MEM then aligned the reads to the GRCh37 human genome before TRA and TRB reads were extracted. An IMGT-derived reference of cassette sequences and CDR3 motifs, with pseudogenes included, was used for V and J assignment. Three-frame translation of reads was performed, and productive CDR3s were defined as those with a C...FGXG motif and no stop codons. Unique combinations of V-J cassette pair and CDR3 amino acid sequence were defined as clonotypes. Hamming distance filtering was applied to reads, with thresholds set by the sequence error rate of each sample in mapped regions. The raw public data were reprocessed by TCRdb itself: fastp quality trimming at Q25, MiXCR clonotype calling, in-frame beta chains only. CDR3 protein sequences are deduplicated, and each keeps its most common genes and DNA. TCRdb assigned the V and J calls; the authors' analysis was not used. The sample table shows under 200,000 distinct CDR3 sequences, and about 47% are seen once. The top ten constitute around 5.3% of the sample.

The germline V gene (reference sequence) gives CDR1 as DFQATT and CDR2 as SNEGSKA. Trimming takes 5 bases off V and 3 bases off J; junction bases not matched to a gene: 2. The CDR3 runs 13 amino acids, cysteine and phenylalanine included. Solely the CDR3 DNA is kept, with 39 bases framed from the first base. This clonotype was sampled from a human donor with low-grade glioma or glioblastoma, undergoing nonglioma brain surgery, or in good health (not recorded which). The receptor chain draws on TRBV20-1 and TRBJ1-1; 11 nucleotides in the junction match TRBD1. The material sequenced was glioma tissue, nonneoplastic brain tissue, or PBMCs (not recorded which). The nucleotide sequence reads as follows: TGCAGTGCTGCGGGACAGGGGGACACTGAAGCTTTCTTT. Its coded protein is CSAAGQGDTEAFF.